The 3 T cell receptor beta chains reported below all come from one sample, sequenced in a study of identical twins. TCRdb reprocessed the 5' RACE reads with MiXCR, giving one entry per CDR3 protein. Of fewer than 550,000 distinct CDR3 sequences in the sample, around 15% were seen once. The same sample was also studied in work on yellow fever vaccine responses in identical twins.

Specimen: CD4+ T cells sorted from blood. Source of these receptors: a woman between 18 and 29 years old in good health.

This rearrangement joins TRBV6-5 to TRBJ2-3, with 9 bases lining up with TRBD2. Trimming removed 2 bases from V and 5 bases from J; junction bases left unmatched: 8. This CDR3 region has 16 residues. Germline V gives CDR1 MNHEY, CDR2 SVGAGI. The CDR3 loop reads CASSYLAGRHLDTQYF. For the CDR3, the DNA is TGTGCCAGCAGTTACCTAGCGGGACGGCATTTAGATACGCAGTATTTT.

CDR3 sequence (DNA): TGTGCCAGCTCACCACAGGGGGCAGGTCAGCCCCAGCATTTT. The encoded protein is CASSPQGAGQPQHF. The V and J genes are TRBV18 and TRBJ1-5, with 7 bases lining up with TRBD1. CDR1 and CDR2 (germline): KGHSH, LQKENI. J lost 6 bases, V lost 1 base, and 3 bases had no gene match. This CDR3 is built from 14 residues.

This clonotype was detected only a few times. The chain joins TRBV5-1 to TRBJ2-5; D might be TRBD1 or TRBD2, each matching 5 bases. The CDR3 totals 15 residues. The V end was cut by 0 bases, the J end by 4 bases, with 13 bases between. The V gene's germline CDR1 is SGHRS and CDR2 YFSETQ. This CDR3 reads CASSLASRGLETQYF. The CDR3 nucleotides are TGCGCCAGCAGCTTGGCCTCGAGGGGTTTAGAGACCCAGTACTTC.